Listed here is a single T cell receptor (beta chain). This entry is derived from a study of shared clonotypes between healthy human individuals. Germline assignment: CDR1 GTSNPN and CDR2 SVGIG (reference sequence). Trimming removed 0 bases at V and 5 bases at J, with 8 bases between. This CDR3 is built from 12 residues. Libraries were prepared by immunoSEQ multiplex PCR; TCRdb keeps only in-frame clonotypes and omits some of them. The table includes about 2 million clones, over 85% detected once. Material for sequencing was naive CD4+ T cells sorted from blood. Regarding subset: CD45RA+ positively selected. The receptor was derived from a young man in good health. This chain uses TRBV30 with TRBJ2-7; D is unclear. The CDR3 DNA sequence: TGTGCCTGGAGTGTACGCGGAGACGAGCAGTACTTC. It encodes CAWSVRGDEQYF. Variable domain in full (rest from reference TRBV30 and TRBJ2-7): SQTIHQWPATLVQPVGSPLSLECTVEGTSNPNLYWYRQAAGRGLQLLFYSVGIGQISSEVPQNLSASRPQDRQFILSSKKLLLSDSGFYLCAWSVRGDEQYFGPGTRLTVT.